The next 24 T cell receptor beta chains were all read from a single sample in a study of blood T cell repertoires in COVID-19. Repertoires were generated with immunoSEQ multiplex PCR, while TCRdb's copy carries only in-frame clones and drops some. The sample contains a few hundred thousand clones, 85% of which appear only once. Input material: PBMCs or T cells enriched from blood (not recorded which). All receptors come from a woman in her 50s who had recovered from COVID-19.

V and J are TRBV27 and TRBJ1-2; TRBD1 matches 7 bases. V was clipped by 7 bases and J by 8 bases; unmatched bases: 10. Germline V gives CDR1 MNHEY, CDR2 SMNVEV (reference sequence). The CDR3 totals 13 residues. CDR3 protein: CASTRTGAEGYTF. DNA for the CDR3: TGTGCCAGCACCCGAACAGGGGCTGAGGGCTACACCTTC.

The chain has TRBV10-3 and TRBJ1-2; 9 nucleotides match TRBD1. The germline gives CDR1 ENHRY, CDR2 SYGVKD. Trimming removed 6 bases from V and 8 bases from J; junction bases left unmatched: 13. CDR3 size: 15 residues. The CDR3 nucleotides are TGTGCCATCAGCTCCGGGACAGGGCTAAACCAAGGCTACACCTTC. This translates into CAISSGTGLNQGYTF.

The chain recombines TRBV18 with TRBJ2-7; TRBD1 might be the D (6 bases). Germline assignment: CDR1 KGHSH and CDR2 LQKENI. V lost 4 bases and J 6 bases, leaving 10 bases between the germline ends. This CDR3 is 12 amino acids long. CDR3 region: CASSLGAGEQYF. The CDR3 region has the DNA TGTGCCAGCTCACTGGGGGCTGGCGAGCAGTACTTC.

V is TRBV27 and J is TRBJ1-4; maybe TRBD1 (5 bases). There are 14 residues in the CDR3. Trimming stripped 8 bases from V and 7 bases from J, with 17 bases between. The germline gives CDR1 MNHEY, CDR2 SMNVEV (reference sequence). This chain's CDR3 is CASGVDSLSEKLFF. CDR3 DNA: TGTGCCAGCGGAGTTGACAGCCTGAGTGAAAAACTGTTTTTT.

As DNA, the CDR3 is TGCAGTGCTAGTCTGTCCGGAGCAGATACGCAGTATTTT. Translated, it gives CSASLSGADTQYF. The rearrangement uses TRBV20-1 and TRBJ2-3; D remains unclear. Germline CDR1 reads DFQATT; CDR2 reads SNEGSKA (reference sequence). The germline V and J ends were trimmed by 3 bases and 4 bases, with 11 bases remaining between them. The CDR3 is made up of 13 amino acids.

The genes are TRBV5-1 and TRBJ1-4; maybe TRBD1 (6 bases). Germline V CDR1 and CDR2: SGHRS, YFSETQ. V was cut by 4 bases and J by 0 bases, with 10 bases left in between. This CDR3 is built from 15 residues. In DNA, the CDR3 is TGCGCCAGCAGCCTGGACAGTCCAACTAATGAAAAACTGTTTTTT. Translated: CASSLDSPTNEKLFF.

The J gene is TRBJ1-2, the V gene TRBV5-1; TRBD1 matches 8 bases. The germline V gene encodes CDR1 SGHRS and CDR2 YFSETQ. V shed 4 bases and J 1 base; nucleotides not matched to a gene: 0. The CDR3 length is 13 residues. CDR3 bases: TGCGCCAGCAGCACAGGGGGTAACTATGGCTACACCTTC. Residues: CASSTGGNYGYTF. Full variable domain (missing parts from reference TRBV5-1 and TRBJ1-2): KAGVTQTPRYLIKTRGQQVTLSCSPISGHRSVSWYQQTPGQGLQFLFEYFSETQRNKGNFPGRFSGRQFSNSRSEMNVSTLELGDSALYLCASSTGGNYGYTFGSGTRLTVV.

The chain recombines TRBV7-9 with TRBJ2-7; D possibly corresponds to TRBD2 (6 bases). Germline CDR1 reads SEHNR; CDR2 reads FQNEAQ (reference sequence). This CDR3 spans 14 amino acids. V was cut by 5 bases and J by 4 bases, with 15 bases left in between. The CDR3 protein is CASSPRDGGYEQYF. Written as DNA, the CDR3 is TGTGCCAGCAGCCCAAGGGACGGGGGATACGAGCAGTACTTC.

The chain joins TRBV10-3 to TRBJ1-5; no clear D. Germline V gives CDR1 ENHRY, CDR2 SYGVKD. The CDR3 loop spans 13 amino acids. V lost 6 bases and J lost 3, with 9 bases in between. CDR3 nucleotides: TGTGCCATCAGGTCCGGGATCAATCAGCCCCAGCATTTT. Translating gives CAIRSGINQPQHF.

The chain couples TRBV5-1 to TRBJ2-3; 12 bases match TRBD2. Germline V lookup: CDR1 SGHRS, CDR2 YFSETQ. The CDR3 has 16 residues. Germline trimming cut 4 bases from V and 4 bases from J; bases unmatched to any gene: 7. The CDR3 spells CASSGTTSGSADTQYF. The DNA for the CDR3 is TGCGCCAGCAGCGGAACGACTAGCGGGAGCGCAGATACGCAGTATTTT. The full variable domain, with the rest looked up from reference TRBV5-1 and TRBJ2-3, is KAGVTQTPRYLIKTRGQQVTLSCSPISGHRSVSWYQQTPGQGLQFLFEYFSETQRNKGNFPGRFSGRQFSNSRSEMNVSTLELGDSALYLCASSGTTSGSADTQYFGPGTRLTVL.

The chain is built from TRBV2 and TRBJ1-1, with 7 bases that match TRBD1. Germline CDR1 reads SNHLY; CDR2 reads FYNNEI. V lost 6 bases to trimming and J lost 0 bases; unmatched junction nucleotides: 4. CDR3 length: 14 amino acids. DNA for the CDR3: TGTGCCAGCAGGGGGACAGTTTTGAACACTGAAGCTTTCTTT. It yields the protein CASRGTVLNTEAFF.

The chain links TRBV5-6 to TRBJ2-2, with 8 bases matching TRBD2. The CDR3 consists of 17 residues. CDR1 is SGHDT and CDR2 is YYEEEE in the germline V gene. The trim removed 2 bases at V and 5 bases at J, leaving 11 bases unmatched. CDR3 in amino acids: CASSLNSLAGRTGELFF. Here the CDR3 DNA reads TGTGCCAGCAGCTTAAATAGTCTAGCGGGTAGGACCGGGGAGCTGTTTTTT.

This clone was recorded a few times. The rearrangement joins TRBV6-5 to TRBJ1-3; D is perhaps TRBD1 (5 bases). Germline-derived CDR1 and CDR2 are MNHEY and SVGAGI. The length of the CDR3 is 15 residues. V lost 0 bases, J lost 4 bases, and 10 bases lay in between. The chain's CDR3 is CASSYSPTGGNTIYF. Here the CDR3 DNA reads TGTGCCAGCAGTTACTCCCCAACAGGAGGAAACACCATATATTTT.

The chain couples TRBV28 to TRBJ1-1; the D gene is possibly TRBD1 (5 bases). Trimming stripped 7 bases from V and 4 bases from J, with 16 bases between. Looked up from germline, CDR1 is MDHEN and CDR2 is SYDVKM. There are 14 residues in the CDR3. Here the CDR3 DNA reads TGTGCCAGCAAGCCACCGGGGGAGAGCACTGAAGCTTTCTTT. Translating it yields CASKPPGESTEAFF.

The rearrangement uses TRBV28 and TRBJ1-2, with TRBD1 as a possible D gene (6 bases). The germline V gene has CDR1 MDHEN and CDR2 SYDVKM. The CDR3 has 17 amino acids. Trimming left V 3 bases short and J 6 bases short, with 23 bases between. The CDR3 bases are TGTGCCAGCAGTTTGGGCACGAGGACAGTAGGACTTGATGGCTACACCTTC. Its translation is CASSLGTRTVGLDGYTF.

The chain couples TRBV5-4 to TRBJ2-1; 9 nucleotides match TRBD2. This CDR3 is built from 14 residues. Unmatched junction bases numbered 5, after V lost 4 bases and J lost 6 bases. Per the germline V gene, CDR1 is SGHNT and CDR2 is YYREEE (reference sequence). The CDR3 DNA reads as TGTGCCAGCAGCGATCCGACTAGCGGCAATGAGCAGTTCTTC. This gives the protein CASSDPTSGNEQFF.

This clone was recorded a few times. The chain employs TRBV7-9 and TRBJ2-1, with 8 nucleotides matching TRBD1. Germline V gene sequence: CDR1 SEHNR, CDR2 FQNEAQ (reference sequence). Trimming removed 5 bases from V and 2 bases from J; junction bases left unmatched: 8. There are 16 residues in the CDR3. DNA of the CDR3: TGTGCCAGCAGCCCCAGGGACAGGTCAACCTACAATGAGCAGTTCTTC. Amino acids: CASSPRDRSTYNEQFF.

The chain joins TRBV2 to TRBJ2-7; weak D call: TRBD2 (6 bases). V lost 7 bases and J 3 bases, leaving 16 bases between the germline ends. Per germline, CDR1 SNHLY and CDR2 FYNNEI. The CDR3 is made up of 14 amino acids. The CDR3: CASTRRDSNYEQYF. The CDR3 DNA reads TGTGCCAGCACACGTCGGGACTCCAACTACGAGCAGTACTTC.

The chain is built from TRBV10-3 and TRBJ1-2; 10 bases align to TRBD1. V dropped 6 bases and J dropped 6; count of bases not matched to a gene: 4. The CDR3 spans 13 residues. Germline V lookup: CDR1 ENHRY, CDR2 SYGVKD. The CDR3 is CAISAGTGDGYTF. CDR3 sequence (DNA): TGTGCCATCAGCGCCGGGACAGGGGATGGCTACACCTTC.

The chain couples TRBV28 to TRBJ2-3; D is perhaps TRBD1 (6 bases). CDR3 length equals 13 residues. Germline assignment: CDR1 MDHEN and CDR2 SYDVKM. V was clipped by 1 base and J by 8 bases, with 10 bases between them. CDR3 residues: CASSLSGDGTQYF. The CDR3 region has the DNA TGTGCCAGCAGTTTATCAGGGGATGGTACGCAGTATTTT.

The chain carries TRBV18 and TRBJ1-2; D perhaps matches TRBD1 (6 bases). The CDR3 is 15 residues long. Germline V CDR1 and CDR2: KGHSH, LQKENI. The ends were cut back, 1 base at V and 1 base at J, with 10 bases in the middle. The CDR3 region has the DNA TGTGCCAGCTCACCACGGGACATTCTTAACTATGGCTACACCTTC. This encodes CASSPRDILNYGYTF. The full variable domain, completed using reference TRBV18 and TRBJ1-2, is NAGVMQNPRHLVRRRGQEARLRCSPMKGHSHVYWYRQLPEEGLKFMVYLQKENIIDESGMPKERFSAEFPKEGPSILRIQQVVRGDSAAYFCASSPRDILNYGYTFGSGTRLTVV.

V is TRBV5-1 and J is TRBJ1-1; the D gene is possibly TRBD1 (5 bases). With 0 bases removed from V and 1 base from J, the gap between germline ends came to 10 bases. This CDR3 has 15 amino acids. CDR1 and CDR2 (germline): SGHRS, YFSETQ. CDR3 amino acids: CASSLVTGPNTEAFF. In DNA form, the CDR3 reads TGCGCCAGCAGCTTGGTCACAGGACCGAACACTGAAGCTTTCTTT.

V gene TRBV3-1 (or the pseudogene TRBV3-2) combines with J gene TRBJ1-2; 7 nucleotides align to TRBD1. CDR3 length equals 15 residues. With V trimmed by 3 bases and J by 8 bases, 12 bases remained unmatched. Per the germline V gene, CDR1 is LGHDT and CDR2 is YNNKEL (reference sequence). CDR3 nucleotides: TGTGCCAGCAGCCACGCTACCGGACAGGCGCGGGGCTACACCTTC. Translated, it gives CASSHATGQARGYTF.

The chain carries TRBV3-1 (or the pseudogene TRBV3-2) and TRBJ2-5, with TRBD2 matching 7 bases. Germline trimming cut 2 bases from V and 5 bases from J; bases unmatched to any gene: 17. The germline gives CDR1 LGHDT, CDR2 YNNKEL (reference sequence). The CDR3 runs 18 residues. The CDR3 sequence is CASSQFTFRREMGETQYF. CDR3 nucleotides: TGTGCCAGCAGCCAATTCACGTTTCGGCGGGAGATGGGGGAGACCCAGTACTTC.